The clone carrying this T cell receptor beta chain was picked up a small number of times. Its antigen remains unknown. Only in-frame clones appear in the TCRdb table, and some are missing; sequencing was by immunoSEQ multiplex PCR. The data show over 200,000 clones, about nine tenths seen once. The sample originates from a study of cytomegalovirus exposure and HLA in healthy donors. There are 14 residues in the CDR3. CDR1 and CDR2 from the germline V gene are PRHDT and FYEKMQ (reference sequence). The ends lost 5 bases at V and 2 bases at J; junction bases unmatched: 3. Study conclusions and caveats: Associated with cytomegalovirus, according to the listing, were 150 to 200 TCR beta chains. One later analysis, an examination of the 120 validation repertoires, found that first-cohort TCR clusters tended to co-occur in them.

This receptor was taken from a woman younger than 35 in good health and CMV-seropositive. Sample: PBMCs. This chain links TRBV13 with TRBJ2-7; 10 bases are shared with TRBD2. As DNA, the CDR3 is TGTGCCAGCAGCGGACTAGCGGAGACCTACGAGCAGTACTTC. This codes for CASSGLAETYEQYF.